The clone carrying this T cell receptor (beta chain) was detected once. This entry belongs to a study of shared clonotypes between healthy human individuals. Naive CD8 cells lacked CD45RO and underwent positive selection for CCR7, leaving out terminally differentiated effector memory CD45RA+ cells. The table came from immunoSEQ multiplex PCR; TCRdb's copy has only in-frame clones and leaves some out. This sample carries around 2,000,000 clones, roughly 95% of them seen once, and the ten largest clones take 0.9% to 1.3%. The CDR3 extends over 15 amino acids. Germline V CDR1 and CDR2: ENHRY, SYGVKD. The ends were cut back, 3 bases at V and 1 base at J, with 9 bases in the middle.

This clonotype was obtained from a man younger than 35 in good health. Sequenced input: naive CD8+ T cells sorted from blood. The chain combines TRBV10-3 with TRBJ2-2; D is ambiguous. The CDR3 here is CAISDYEGNTGELFF. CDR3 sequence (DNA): TGTGCCATCAGTGATTATGAAGGGAACACCGGGGAGCTGTTTTTT.